Shown below are 21 T cell receptor beta chains from a single sample sequenced in a study of human T cells and chemical hapten exposure. The template was total RNA from unfractionated whole blood. TCRdb itself ran the 5' RACE reads through MiXCR, one entry per CDR3 protein. This table holds 95,000 to 120,000 distinct CDR3 sequences, approximately 20% found once. The source of these receptors is a human donor in good health.

The chain uses TRBV6-6 and TRBJ2-7, with 7 bases that match TRBD1. CDR1 is MNHNY and CDR2 is SVGAGI in the germline V gene (reference sequence). The junction had 4 bases not matched to a gene; V was cut back by 8 bases and J by 6 bases. The CDR3 length is 11 residues. The chain's CDR3 is CASGTAGEQYF. The CDR3 DNA reads TGTGCCAGCGGGACAGCTGGCGAGCAGTACTTC.

This clonotype has just a few counts. This chain links TRBV5-6 with TRBJ2-7; 9 bases are shared with TRBD1. Per the germline V gene, CDR1 is SGHDT and CDR2 is YYEEEE. V lost 5 bases and J lost 5; bases outside the gene matches: 11. The CDR3 runs 15 residues. CDR3 in amino acids: CASSRPGQGVDEQYF. In nucleotides, the CDR3 is TGTGCCAGCAGTCGCCCGGGACAGGGCGTCGACGAGCAGTACTTC.

The chain uses TRBV9 and TRBJ1-5; D uncertain. V lost 4 bases to trimming and J lost 4 bases, with 15 bases between them. CDR1 SGDLS and CDR2 YYNGEE come from the germline V gene. The CDR3 loop spans 15 amino acids. CDR3 in amino acids: CASSPEWGPNQPQHF. As DNA, the CDR3 is TGTGCCAGCAGCCCCGAGTGGGGTCCAAATCAGCCCCAGCATTTT.

The CDR3 protein is CASSLGQETQYF. CDR3 nucleotide sequence: TGTGCCAGCAGTTTAGGGCAAGAGACCCAGTACTTC. This rearrangement joins TRBV27 to TRBJ2-5; D gene ambiguous. Trimming cost V 2 bases and J 2 bases, with 3 bases left between them. The CDR3 is 12 amino acids. Germline assignment: CDR1 MNHEY and CDR2 SMNVEV (reference sequence).

The genes are TRBV7-8 and TRBJ2-7; D remains ambiguous. V was clipped by 1 base and J by 0 bases, with 22 bases between them. CDR1 and CDR2 from the germline V gene are SGHVS and FQNEAQ. CDR3 length: 19 amino acids. The chain's CDR3 is CASSLVSSFGRTSSYEQYF. The CDR3 DNA sequence: TGTGCCAGCAGCTTAGTATCCTCGTTTGGTAGGACCAGCTCCTACGAGCAGTACTTC.

The chain has TRBV5-1 and TRBJ2-1; 9 nucleotides line up with TRBD1. The CDR3 runs to 15 residues. Germline V gene lookup returns CDR1 SGHRS and CDR2 YFSETQ. The ends lost 3 bases at V and 5 bases at J; junction bases unmatched: 6. In DNA form, the CDR3 reads TGCGCCAGCAGCTCACAGGGGGCCCCGAACAATGAGCAGTTCTTC. It codes for CASSSQGAPNNEQFF.

This clonotype came up a few times. The chain carries TRBV14 and TRBJ1-2; no reliable D call. V lost 0 bases, J lost 8 bases, and 10 bases lay in between. There are 13 residues in the CDR3. Germline CDR1 reads SGHDN; CDR2 reads FVKESK. In DNA, the CDR3 is TGTGCCAGCAGCCAAGATATACCGGGAGGCTACACCTTC. As protein: CASSQDIPGGYTF.

The chain links TRBV24-1 to TRBJ2-1, with TRBD1 matching 8 bases. The CDR3 covers 16 residues. Germline lookup yields CDR1 KGHDR and CDR2 SFDVKD. The trim removed 4 bases at V and 6 bases at J, leaving 10 bases unmatched. DNA for the CDR3: TGTGCCACCAGTGAGCTTGGGACAGGTGAGGGCAATGAGCAGTTCTTC. This gives the protein CATSELGTGEGNEQFF.

V gene TRBV19 combines with J gene TRBJ2-3; no clear D gene. V was cut by 3 bases and J by 6 bases, with 16 bases left in between. Germline V gene sequence: CDR1 LNHDA, CDR2 SQIVND (reference sequence). The CDR3 extends over 15 amino acids. CDR3 amino acids: CASSIGAIPEDTQYF. CDR3 coding DNA: TGTGCCAGTAGTATTGGAGCAATTCCGGAGGATACGCAGTATTTT.

This clonotype appeared a few times. The chain recombines TRBV7-9 with TRBJ1-2; D remains ambiguous. Trimming removed 1 base from V and 3 bases from J, with 15 bases in between. In germline, CDR1 is SEHNR, CDR2 FQNEAQ (reference sequence). The CDR3 totals 16 residues. The CDR3 coding sequence is TGTGCCAGCAGCTTAGTGAATGGCCCCCGGGACTATGGCTACACCTTC. It translates to CASSLVNGPRDYGYTF.

There are a few counts of this clonotype. The chain links TRBV27 to TRBJ2-2; D gene uncertain. The germline V gene encodes CDR1 MNHEY and CDR2 SMNVEV (reference sequence). The CDR3 has 18 amino acids. Trimming took off 3 bases at V and 4 bases at J, with 21 bases between the two ends. The CDR3 sequence is CASSFKFTTFFGTGELFF. CDR3 nucleotides: TGTGCCAGCAGTTTCAAGTTCACCACATTTTTCGGCACCGGGGAGCTGTTTTTT.

The chain couples TRBV11-1 to TRBJ2-7; 9 bases agree with TRBD2. Per the germline V gene, CDR1 is SGHAT and CDR2 is FQDESV (reference sequence). The CDR3 spans 17 residues. V shed 3 bases, J shed 3 bases, and the junction held 12 bases outside the gene matches. DNA of the CDR3: TGTGCCAGCAGCTTGGCCAGACTAGCGGTGGAGAACTACGAGCAGTACTTC. Protein: CASSLARLAVENYEQYF. Using reference TRBV11-1 and TRBJ2-7 for the parts outside the CDR3, the full variable domain is EAEVAQSPRYKITEKSQAVAFWCDPISGHATLYWYRQILGQGPELLVQFQDESVVDDSQLPKDRFSAERLKGVDSTLKIQPAELGDSAMYLCASSLARLAVENYEQYFGPGTRLTVT.

This clonotype was found a few times. This chain links TRBV7-3 with TRBJ2-1; 9 bases are shared with TRBD2. The CDR3 runs to 15 residues. V shed 1 base and J 7 bases; nucleotides not matched to a gene: 5. CDR1 is SGHTA, CDR2 FQGTGA, per germline. The CDR3 loop reads CASSLNLAGANEQFF. In DNA, the CDR3 is TGTGCCAGCAGCTTAAATTTAGCGGGAGCAAATGAGCAGTTCTTC.

This clonotype was picked up a small number of times. This rearrangement joins TRBV20-1 to TRBJ2-3, with 10 bases matching TRBD2. With V trimmed by 6 bases and J by 4 bases, 7 bases remained unmatched. CDR1 is DFQATT, CDR2 SNEGSKA, per germline (reference sequence). The CDR3 length is 14 residues. CDR3: CSAPTSGIADTQYF. As DNA, the CDR3 is TGCAGTGCCCCAACTAGCGGGATAGCAGATACGCAGTATTTT.

A few counts support this clonotype. The chain has TRBV5-1 and TRBJ2-3; no firm D call. This CDR3 is built from 12 residues. V dropped 7 bases and J dropped 0 bases, with 6 bases sitting between them. The germline CDR1 and CDR2 sequences are SGHRS and YFSETQ. DNA for the CDR3: TGCGCCAGCCAGGCTAGCACAGATACGCAGTATTTT. It codes for CASQASTDTQYF. Complete variable domain (other parts from reference TRBV5-1 and TRBJ2-3): KAGVTQTPRYLIKTRGQQVTLSCSPISGHRSVSWYQQTPGQGLQFLFEYFSETQRNKGNFPGRFSGRQFSNSRSEMNVSTLELGDSALYLCASQASTDTQYFGPGTRLTVL.

V is TRBV12-3 or TRBV12-4 and J is TRBJ2-7; TRBD1 agrees at 11 bases. The CDR3 runs to 14 residues. V gave up 6 bases and J gave up 9 bases; unmatched junction bases: 10. CDR3 sequence reads: CASSPGQGVRRQYF. The CDR3 nucleotides read TGTGCCAGCAGCCCGGGACAGGGGGTAAGGCGGCAGTACTTC.

This clonotype was detected a few times. CDR3 nucleotide sequence: TGCAGCGTTGAACGCCGGGCAGGAGGACCTGGAGAGACCCAGTACTTC. Translating gives CSVERRAGGPGETQYF. This chain uses TRBV29-1 with TRBJ2-5; D may be TRBD2 (5 bases). Germline lookup yields CDR1 SQVTM and CDR2 ANQGSEA. V was clipped by 2 bases and J by 4 bases, with 20 bases between them. The CDR3 totals 16 residues.

The rearrangement uses TRBV10-2 and TRBJ2-1; no clear D gene. The CDR3 sequence is 12 residues long. V lost 3 bases to trimming and J lost 4 bases, with 4 bases between them. Germline loops: CDR1 WSHSY, CDR2 SAAADI. The CDR3 reads CASSDYYNEQFF. DNA for the CDR3: TGCGCCAGCAGTGATTATTACAATGAGCAGTTCTTC.

This clonotype has a single count. V is TRBV12-3 or TRBV12-4 and J is TRBJ2-1; D unclear. The CDR3 contains 15 residues. V lost 3 bases and J lost 0, with 9 bases in between. CDR3 DNA: TGTGCCAGCAGTTTGATCTCCCTCTCCTACAATGAGCAGTTCTTC. Amino acid sequence: CASSLISLSYNEQFF.

V is TRBV5-4 and J is TRBJ2-3, with 11 bases that match TRBD2. Germline CDR1 and CDR2: SGHNT and YYREEE (reference sequence). Trimming cost V 3 bases and J 2 bases; bases outside gene matches: 17. The CDR3 contains 20 residues. Written as DNA, the CDR3 is TGTGCCAGCAGCTCCTCCGGGACTAGCGGAGGGGGCCCTCTCACAGATACGCAGTATTTT. It yields the protein CASSSSGTSGGGPLTDTQYF.

Note on this clonotype: One end of the junction fails to match germline, which may point to a read error. The CDR3 loop reads CASGPQGIYGDTF. CDR3 DNA sequence: TGCGCCAGCGGACCCCAGGGAATCTATGGCGACACCTTC. The chain joins TRBV5-1 to TRBJ1-2, with a weak D call TRBD1 (5 bases). The CDR3 totals 13 residues. Germline CDR1 SGHRS, CDR2 YFSETQ.